This TCR beta chain was obtained from a study of graft-versus-host responses after intestinal transplantation. Study-level information: Grafts were multivisceral, liver-intestinal, or isolated intestinal.

The CDR3 has 18 amino acids. Germline V gene sequence: CDR1 SGHVT, CDR2 SQSDAQ. V dropped 5 bases and J dropped 3; count of bases not matched to a gene: 17. Study-level results: Early declines in HvG clones that occurred post-transplant were associated with peak circulating GvH clone levels. Some GvH clones appeared in ileal mucosa or blood before recipient bone marrow.

TCRdb keeps only in-frame clones here, not all; method: immunoSEQ multiplex PCR. Of approximately 33,000 clones detected, about 86% appear once; the ten largest clones hold approximately 19%. Comment on this clone: The antigen is not known.

The sample consisted of unstimulated CD8+ T cells sorted from spleen or lymph node cells, taken before intestinal transplant. This TCR came from a human donor who received an intestinal transplant. This chain links TRBV7-4 with TRBJ2-5; TRBD1 matches at 8 bases. In DNA form, the CDR3 reads TGTGCCAGCAGCCCCAGCCCCCACAGGGGGACGAGAGAAGAGACCCAGTACTTC. It yields the protein CASSPSPHRGTREETQYF.